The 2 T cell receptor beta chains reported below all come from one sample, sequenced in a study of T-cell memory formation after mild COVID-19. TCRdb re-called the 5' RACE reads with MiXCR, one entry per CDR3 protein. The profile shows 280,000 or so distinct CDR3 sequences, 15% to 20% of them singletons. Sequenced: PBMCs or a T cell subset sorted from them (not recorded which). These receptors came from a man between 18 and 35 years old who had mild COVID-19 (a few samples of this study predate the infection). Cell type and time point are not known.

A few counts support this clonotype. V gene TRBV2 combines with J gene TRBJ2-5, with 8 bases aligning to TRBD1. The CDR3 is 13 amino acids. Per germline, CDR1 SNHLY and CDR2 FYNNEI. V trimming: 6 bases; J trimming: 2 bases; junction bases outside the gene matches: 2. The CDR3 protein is CASSWTGQETQYF. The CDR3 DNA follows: TGTGCCAGCAGCTGGACAGGGCAAGAGACCCAGTACTTC.

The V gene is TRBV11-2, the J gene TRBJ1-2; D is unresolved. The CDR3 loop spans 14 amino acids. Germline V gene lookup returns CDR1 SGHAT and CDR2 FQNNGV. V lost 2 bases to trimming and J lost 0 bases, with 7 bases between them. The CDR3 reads CASSLQGTNYGYTF. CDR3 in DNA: TGTGCCAGCAGCTTACAAGGGACTAACTATGGCTACACCTTC.